These T cell receptor beta chains were read from a single sample in a study of tumor and adjacent non-tumor tissue in lung cancer. MiXCR, applied by TCRdb to the multiplex PCR reads, yields one record per CDR3 protein. The sample carries roughly 120,000 distinct CDR3 sequences, about 87% recorded once. The sequenced sample consisted of lung tumor tissue. The origin of the receptors is a man in his sixties or seventies with non-small cell lung cancer. CDR3s include the opening cysteine and the closing phenylalanine or tryptophan. A D gene is named only where the DNA matches it firmly. Size is stated for part of the rows, as once, few or many counts, or as a class when the clone is expanded.

TRBJ2-1	TRBV11-1	-	once	TGTGCCAGCAGCTTACTTACTAGGGTCGATGAGCAGTTCTTC	CASSLLTRVDEQFF
TRBJ2-3	TRBV12-3/TRBV12-4	-	-	TGTGCCAGCAGTGAGGGAGAGGTTCACACGGATACGCAGTATTTT	CASSEGEVHTDTQYF
TRBJ1-1	TRBV6-5	-	few	TGTGCCAGTAGTCTTCAGGGTGTGAACTCTGAAGCTTTCTTT	CASSLQGVNSEAFF
TRBJ1-2	TRBV28	TRBD1	few	TGTGCCAGCAGTATACTACAGGGGAGATATGGCTACACCTTC	CASSILQGRYGYTF
TRBJ1-1	TRBV11-2	-	few	TGTGCCAGCAGCGTCAAGTGGGGTGCCACTGATGCTTTCTTT	CASSVKWGATDAFF
TRBJ2-6	TRBV12-3/TRBV12-4	TRBD1	-	TGTACCAGCAATCCGGGACAGGGGGCGGATGGGGCCAACGTCCTGACTTTC	CTSNPGQGADGANVLTF
TRBJ1-2	TRBV28	-	-	TGTGCCAGCAGTTTCGGGTTTTGGCATGGCAACACCTTC	CASSFGFWHGNTF
TRBJ2-7	TRBV6-5	TRBD2	-	TGTGCCAGCAGTACAAGCGGGGCTCCCTACGAGCAGTACTTC	CASSTSGAPYEQYF
TRBJ2-7	TRBV20-1	-	-	TGCAGTGCTAGAGAGGCAGGGAACCTCTACGAGCAGTACTTC	CSAREAGNLYEQYF
TRBJ2-7	TRBV29-1	-	once	TGCAGCGCCGGGAGTTACGAGGAGTACTTC	CSAGSYEEYF
TRBJ2-2	TRBV10-2	-	-	TGCGCCAGCAGACCAGACTGGTGGGGTAACACCGGGGAGCTGTTTTTT	CASRPDWWGNTGELFF
TRBJ1-5	TRBV12-5	-	few	TGTGCTAGTGGTTTTGACAAAAATCAACCCCGGCATTTT	CASGFDKNQPRHF
TRBJ2-2	TRBV4-2	TRBD2	-	TGTGCCAGCGGCCTGTATGGGCGGGGGGCCAACACCGGGGAGATGTTTTTT	CASGLYGRGANTGEMFF
TRBJ2-1	TRBV2	TRBD2	-	TGTGCTAGCAGTGAAAGACTAGCAGCCTACAGTGAGCAGTTCTTC	CASSERLAAYSEQFF
TRBJ2-7	TRBV6-2/TRBV6-3	-	-	TGTGGCAGCAGTTACGGTACCAGGGGATATTCCTCCTACGTGCAGTACTTC	CGSSYGTRGYSSYVQYF
TRBJ2-7	TRBV11-2	-	-	TGTGCCAGCAGCTCAGAACTGGGGGCCCCCTACGGGCAGTACTTC	CASSSELGAPYGQYF
TRBJ2-1	TRBV11-1	TRBD1	-	TGTGCCAGCAGGACCCGGCCGGGACAGGGGCCACATGGGCAGTTCTTC	CASRTRPGQGPHGQFF
TRBJ1-2	TRBV29-1	-	-	TGCAGCATGTTCGGCAGGGTGAACTATGGCTACACCTTC	CSMFGRVNYGYTF
TRBJ2-5	TRBV5-4	-	-	TGTGCCAACAGCTTGGGTGGCACTGTTGGGATCCAGTATTTC	CANSLGGTVGIQYF
TRBJ1-2	TRBV7-8	TRBD1	-	TGTACCAGCAGCTCCCATAAGATGGGGACAGATATTTATGGCTACACCTTC	CTSSSHKMGTDIYGYTF
TRBJ1-2	TRBV4-1	-	-	TGCGCCAGCAGCCACGACGGCTTCTATGGTTACACCTTC	CASSHDGFYGYTF
TRBJ1-5	TRBV20-1	TRBD1	-	TGCACTGTTAGGACAGGGGTCAATCAGCCCCAGCATTTT	CTVRTGVNQPQHF
TRBJ2-2	TRBV11-2	TRBD1	-	TGTCCCAGCACCTTAGTGGGCACAGGGGTTGCCGGGGAGTTGTTTTTT	CPSTLVGTGVAGELFF
TRBJ2-7	TRBV29-1	-	-	TGCGGCATTGAAAGTGCGGGACCGACCTACGAGCAGTACTTC	CGIESAGPTYEQYF
TRBJ2-5	TRBV12-3/TRBV12-4	-	-	TGTGCCAGCAGTTTAATCAGGTCAGAGACCCAGTATTTC	CASSLIRSETQYF
TRBJ2-7	TRBV29-1	-	-	TGCAGCGTTGATGCCGGTTACGGGCAGTACTTC	CSVDAGYGQYF
TRBJ1-5	TRBV7-8	-	-	TGTGCCAGCAGCTTGGGGCTCGTGCAGGTTCTAAATCAGCCCCAGCATTTT	CASSLGLVQVLNQPQHF
TRBJ2-7	TRBV28	-	-	TGTGCCAGTAAGAAGTTGGCCTATGAGCAGCACTTC	CASKKLAYEQHF
TRBJ2-7	TRBV11-2	-	few	TGTGCCACCGGACTAACGGGGACTGAGCAGTACTTC	CATGLTGTEQYF
TRBJ2-7	TRBV5-6	-	-	TGTGCCAGCAGATTAGGGGCGGAATATTACGAGCAGTACTTC	CASRLGAEYYEQYF
TRBJ1-2	TRBV5-1	TRBD1	once	TGCGCCAGCAGCTTACAGGGGGATAGTCGGGGCCACACCTTC	CASSLQGDSRGHTF
TRBJ1-6	TRBV6-1	-	-	TGTGCCAGCAGTGAGATCAGCAATTCACCCCTCCACTTT	CASSEISNSPLHF
TRBJ2-2	TRBV10-3	-	-	TGTGCCATTAGTGAGTCAGTATCGAACAACGGGGAGCTGTTTTTT	CAISESVSNNGELFF
TRBJ1-1	TRBV29-1	-	-	TGCAGCGGAAAAAAGAGTCGATTCACTGAAACTTTCTTT	CSGKKSRFTETFF
TRBJ2-1	TRBV10-1	-	once	TGCGCCAGCAGTGGAGGCGAATTCTCCTACAAAGGGCAGTTCTTC	CASSGGEFSYKGQFF
TRBJ2-1	TRBV4-3	-	-	TGCGCCAGCAACCAAGATTTTGGGGTGAATGAGCAGTCCTTC	CASNQDFGVNEQSF
TRBJ2-5	TRBV5-6	-	-	TGTGCCAGCAGCTGGGACTTCAGGGGAGAGATTCAGCACTTC	CASSWDFRGEIQHF
TRBJ2-4	TRBV4-1	-	-	TGCGCCAGCAGTCAAGTTGAATCTTCAAACATTCAGTACTTC	CASSQVESSNIQYF
TRBJ1-2	TRBV11-1	-	-	TGTGTCAGCGGCTTATACAGATATGACTACACCTTC	CVSGLYRYDYTF
TRBJ1-5	TRBV6-1	-	-	TGTGCCAGTAGTGGTGTTCAGCCCCAGCATTTT	CASSGVQPQHF
TRBJ1-6	TRBV12-3/TRBV12-4	-	-	TGTACCAGCACATCCGGGACGGGGGGCTATAATTCACCCCTCCACTTT	CTSTSGTGGYNSPLHF
TRBJ1-1	TRBV29-1	-	-	TGCAGCGCCAGACCGGGGTACACTGAAACTTTCTTT	CSARPGYTETFF
TRBJ1-1	TRBV11-2	-	-	TGTGCCAACAGCCTGATGAACACTGAAGCTGTCTTT	CANSLMNTEAVF
TRBJ1-1	TRBV10-3	-	-	TGTGCCATAAGTGAGCCTCAGGGGCGGGTCACTGAAGCTTTCTTC	CAISEPQGRVTEAFF
TRBJ2-4	TRBV7-3	-	-	TGTGCCAGCAACCCGGGCCAAGGGCTAGCCAAAAATATTCAGTACTTC	CASNPGQGLAKNIQYF
TRBJ2-1	TRBV28	-	-	TGTGCCAGCAGTAACCTAGGAGTGAGTGATGAGCAGTTCTTC	CASSNLGVSDEQFF
TRBJ2-7	TRBV6-5	TRBD2	-	TGTACCAGCAGCCATAGCAGCGGGAGCTCCTACGAGCAGTACTTC	CTSSHSSGSSYEQYF
TRBJ1-6	TRBV4-2	-	-	TGTGCCAGCAGCCGATCATCCGGAAAGGGATCACCCCTCCACTTC	CASSRSSGKGSPLHF